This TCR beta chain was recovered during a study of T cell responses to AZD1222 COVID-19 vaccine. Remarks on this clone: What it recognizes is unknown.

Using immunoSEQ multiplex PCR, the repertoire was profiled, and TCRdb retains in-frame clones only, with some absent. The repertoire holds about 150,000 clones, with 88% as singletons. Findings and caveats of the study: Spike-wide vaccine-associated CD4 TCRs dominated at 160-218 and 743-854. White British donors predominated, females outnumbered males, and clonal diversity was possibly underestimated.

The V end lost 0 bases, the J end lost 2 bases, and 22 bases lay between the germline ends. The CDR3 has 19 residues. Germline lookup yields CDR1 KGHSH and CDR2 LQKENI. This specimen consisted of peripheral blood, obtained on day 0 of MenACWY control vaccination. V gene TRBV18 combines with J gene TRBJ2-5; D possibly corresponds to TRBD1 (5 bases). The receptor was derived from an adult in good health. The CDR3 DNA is TGTGCCAGCTCACCACCTCGACAGCGCACCGTCAGTTTACAAGAGACCCAGTACTTC. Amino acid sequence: CASSPPRQRTVSLQETQYF.